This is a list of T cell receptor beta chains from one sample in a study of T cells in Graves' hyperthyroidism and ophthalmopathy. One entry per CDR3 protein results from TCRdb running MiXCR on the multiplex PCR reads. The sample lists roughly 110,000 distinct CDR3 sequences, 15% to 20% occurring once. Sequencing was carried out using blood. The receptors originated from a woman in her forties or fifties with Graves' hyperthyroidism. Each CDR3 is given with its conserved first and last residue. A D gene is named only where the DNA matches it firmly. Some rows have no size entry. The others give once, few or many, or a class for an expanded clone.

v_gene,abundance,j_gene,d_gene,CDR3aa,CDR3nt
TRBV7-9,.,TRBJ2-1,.,CASSLHRFEQFF,TGTGCCAGCAGCTTACACAGGTTTGAGCAGTTCTTC
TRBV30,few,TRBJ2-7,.,CAWSDGVAYEQYF,TGTGCCTGGAGTGACGGGGTAGCCTACGAGCAGTACTTC
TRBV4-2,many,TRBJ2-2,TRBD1,CASSQEQGVDTGELFF,TGTGCCAGCAGCCAAGAACAGGGGGTCGACACCGGGGAGCTGTTTTTT
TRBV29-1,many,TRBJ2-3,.,CSVDEVVADTQYF,TGCAGCGTTGATGAAGTAGTCGCAGATACGCAGTATTTT
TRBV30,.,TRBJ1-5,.,CAWRVAGGLSNQPQHF,TGTGCCTGGAGGGTAGCGGGAGGGTTGAGCAATCAGCCCCAGCATTTT
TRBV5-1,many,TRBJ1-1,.,CASSWRGDTEAFF,TGCGCCAGCAGCTGGCGAGGGGACACTGAAGCTTTCTTT
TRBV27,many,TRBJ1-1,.,CASARGALSEAFF,TGTGCCAGTGCCCGCGGGGCACTATCTGAAGCTTTCTTT
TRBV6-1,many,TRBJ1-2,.,CASSSLRGYTF,TGTGCCAGCAGTTCCCTCCGCGGCTACACCTTC
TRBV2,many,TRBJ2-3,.,CASSEGGMGTDTQYF,TGTGCCAGCAGTGAGGGCGGAATGGGCACAGATACGCAGTATTTT
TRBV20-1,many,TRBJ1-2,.,CSARGGRTYGYTF,TGCAGTGCTAGAGGGGGACGGACCTATGGCTACACCTTC
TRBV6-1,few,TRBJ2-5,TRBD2,CASSRTGDYQETQYF,TGTGCCAGCAGTCGAACCGGGGACTATCAAGAGACCCAGTACTTC
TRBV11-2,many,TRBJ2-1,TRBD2,CASSKGLAGIDEQFF,TGTGCCAGCAGCAAGGGACTAGCGGGAATAGATGAGCAGTTCTTC
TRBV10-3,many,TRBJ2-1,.,CAISLTGRYNEQFF,TGTGCCATCAGCCTAACAGGGAGATACAATGAGCAGTTCTTC
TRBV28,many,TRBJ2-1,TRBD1,CASSDRQGKRSNEQFF,TGTGCCAGCAGTGACCGACAGGGAAAAAGGTCCAATGAGCAGTTCTTC
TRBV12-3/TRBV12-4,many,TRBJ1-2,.,CASSLIVGGNGYTF,TGTGCCAGCAGTTTGATCGTGGGCGGAAATGGCTACACCTTC
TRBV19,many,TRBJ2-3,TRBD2,CASSVSSAGATDTQYF,TGTGCCAGTAGTGTCAGTTCGGCGGGAGCCACAGATACGCAGTATTTT
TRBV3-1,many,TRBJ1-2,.,CASSQVREDQYGYTF,TGTGCCAGCAGCCAAGTCAGGGAGGATCAGTATGGCTACACCTTC
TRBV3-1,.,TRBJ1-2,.,CASSLEGGYGYTF,TGTGCCAGCAGCCTGGAGGGGGGCTATGGCTACACCTTC
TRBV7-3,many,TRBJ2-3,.,CASSETSTDTQYF,TGTGCCAGCAGCGAGACTAGCACAGATACGCAGTATTTT
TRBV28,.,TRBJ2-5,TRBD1,CASSRHPWDRARETQYF,TGTGCCAGCAGTCGACACCCCTGGGACAGGGCCAGGGAGACCCAGTACTTC
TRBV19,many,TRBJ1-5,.,CASSMVGMGNQPQHF,TGTGCCAGTAGTATGGTGGGTATGGGCAATCAGCCCCAGCATTTT
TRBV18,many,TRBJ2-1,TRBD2,CASSPIAGRFTEQFF,TGTGCCAGCTCACCCATAGCGGGACGGTTTACTGAGCAGTTCTTC
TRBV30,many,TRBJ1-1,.,CAWSETGNTEAFF,TGTGCCTGGAGTGAAACAGGGAACACTGAAGCTTTCTTT
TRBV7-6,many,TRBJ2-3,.,CASSLDGIYTDTQYF,TGTGCCAGCAGCTTAGATGGGATTTACACAGATACGCAGTATTTT
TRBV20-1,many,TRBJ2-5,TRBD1,CSAEQGDQETQYF,TGCAGTGCCGAACAGGGGGACCAAGAGACCCAGTACTTC
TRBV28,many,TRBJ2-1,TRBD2,CASSARLAGVNNEQFF,TGTGCCAGCAGTGCAAGACTAGCGGGAGTAAACAATGAGCAGTTCTTC
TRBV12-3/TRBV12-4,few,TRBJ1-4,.,CASSLVREKLFF,TGTGCCAGCAGTTTAGTCCGGGAAAAACTGTTTTTT
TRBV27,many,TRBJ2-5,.,CASSSIGDSRETQYF,TGTGCCAGCAGTTCGATTGGGGACTCCCGCGAGACCCAGTACTTC
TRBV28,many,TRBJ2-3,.,CASSTLTDTQYF,TGCGCCAGCAGTACCCTCACAGATACGCAGTATTTT
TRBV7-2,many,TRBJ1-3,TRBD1,CASSARQGSGNTIYF,TGTGCCAGCAGCGCTCGACAGGGATCTGGAAACACCATATATTTT
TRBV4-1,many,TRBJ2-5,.,CASSHGEGKGGGFRETQYF,TGCGCCAGCAGCCATGGTGAGGGGAAAGGAGGTGGTTTCCGGGAGACCCAGTACTTC
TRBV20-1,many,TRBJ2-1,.,CSARVRGEQFF,TGCAGTGCTAGAGTAAGGGGTGAGCAGTTCTTC
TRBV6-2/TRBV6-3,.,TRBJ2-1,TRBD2,CASRGLAGALDEQFF,TGTGCCAGCAGGGGACTAGCGGGAGCTCTAGATGAGCAGTTCTTC
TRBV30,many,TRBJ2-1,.,CAWTGLNEQFF,TGTGCCTGGACAGGGCTCAATGAGCAGTTCTTC
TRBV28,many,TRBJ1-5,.,CASTPPDYQPQHF,TGTGCCAGCACCCCGCCGGACTATCAGCCCCAGCATTTT
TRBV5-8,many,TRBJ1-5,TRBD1,CASSLDRDQPQHF,TGTGCCAGCAGCCTGGACAGGGACCAGCCCCAGCATTTT
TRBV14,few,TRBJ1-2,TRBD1,CASSQWGQGRGYTF,TGTGCCAGCAGCCAATGGGGACAGGGGCGCGGCTACACCTTC
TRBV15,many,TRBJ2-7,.,CATSRDRVLYEQYF,TGTGCCACCAGCAGAGATCGGGTCCTCTACGAGCAGTACTTC
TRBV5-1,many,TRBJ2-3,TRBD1,CASSLRQGPDTQYF,TGCGCCAGCAGCTTGCGACAGGGCCCAGATACGCAGTATTTT
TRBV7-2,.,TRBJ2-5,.,CASSLLQAQETQYF,TGTGCCAGCAGCTTACTACAGGCCCAAGAGACCCAGTACTTC
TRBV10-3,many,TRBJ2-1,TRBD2,CAISEYGGRDNEQFF,TGTGCCATCAGTGAGTACGGCGGGAGAGACAATGAGCAGTTCTTC